The 4 T cell receptor beta chains in this list originate from one sample, sequenced in a study of blood T cell repertoires in COVID-19. The method was immunoSEQ multiplex PCR; TCRdb's version includes in-frame clones alone and lacks a portion of them. The sample lists under 400,000 clones; around 87% were seen once. The sequenced sample was PBMCs or T cells enriched from blood (not recorded which). The receptors derive from a man in his forties or fifties in a cohort exposed to, infected with or recovered from COVID-19 (not recorded which).

In nucleotides, the CDR3 is TGTGCCAGCAGAGTAGACAGGGTCACTGAAGCTTTCTTT. Residues: CASRVDRVTEAFF. The gene calls are TRBV6-5 and TRBJ1-1; 7 bases match TRBD1. Trimming cost V 6 bases and J 4 bases; bases outside gene matches: 5. CDR1 and CDR2 (germline): MNHEY, SVGAGI. The length of the CDR3 is 13 residues.

The count of this clone is one. The chain is built from TRBV20-1 and TRBJ2-5; TRBD2 agrees at 7 bases. The CDR3 runs 15 residues. Germline CDR1 reads DFQATT; CDR2 reads SNEGSKA (reference sequence). With V trimmed by 3 bases and J by 3 bases, 10 bases remained unmatched. CDR3 amino acids: CSASIVGGREETQYF. The CDR3 DNA follows: TGCAGTGCTAGTATAGTGGGTGGGAGGGAAGAGACCCAGTACTTC.

Here the CDR3 DNA reads TGTGCCAGCAGCCCCACAGGGAGAGAGACCCAGTACTTC. Amino acids: CASSPTGRETQYF. The chain is built from TRBV5-4 and TRBJ2-5, with D possibly being TRBD1 (6 bases). This CDR3 is built from 13 residues. V lost 4 bases and J 4 bases, leaving 11 bases between the germline ends. Germline V gene data show CDR1 as SGHNT and CDR2 as YYREEE (reference sequence).

The chain has TRBV4-2 and TRBJ2-7, with a possible D match to TRBD2 (5 bases). The germline V gene encodes CDR1 LGHNA and CDR2 YNFKEQ. Trimming took 0 bases from V and 1 from J, leaving 13 bases between them. CDR3 length: 16 amino acids. The CDR3 loop is CASSQDRGSGSYEQYF. CDR3 DNA sequence: TGTGCCAGCAGCCAAGATCGAGGGTCGGGGTCCTACGAGCAGTACTTC.